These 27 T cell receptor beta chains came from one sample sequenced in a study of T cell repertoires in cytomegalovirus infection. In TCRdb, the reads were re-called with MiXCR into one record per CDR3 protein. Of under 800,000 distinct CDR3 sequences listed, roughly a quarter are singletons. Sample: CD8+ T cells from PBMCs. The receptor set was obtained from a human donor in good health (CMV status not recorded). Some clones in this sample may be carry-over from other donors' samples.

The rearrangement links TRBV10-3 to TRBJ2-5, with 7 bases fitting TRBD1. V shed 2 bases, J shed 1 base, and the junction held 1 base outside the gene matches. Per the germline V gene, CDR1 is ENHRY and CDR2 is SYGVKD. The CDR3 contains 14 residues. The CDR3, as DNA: TGTGCCATCAGTGAGGACAGGGTCCAAGAGACCCAGTACTTC. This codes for CAISEDRVQETQYF.

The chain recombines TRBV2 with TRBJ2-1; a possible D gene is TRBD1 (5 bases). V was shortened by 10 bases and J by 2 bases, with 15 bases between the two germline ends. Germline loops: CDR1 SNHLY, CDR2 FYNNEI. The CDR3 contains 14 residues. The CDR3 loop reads CATKNPGTYNEQFF. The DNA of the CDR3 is TGTGCCACCAAAAACCCAGGGACCTACAATGAGCAGTTCTTC. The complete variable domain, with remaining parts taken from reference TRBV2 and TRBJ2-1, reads EPEVTQTPSHQVTQMGQEVILRCVPISNHLYFYWYRQILGQKVEFLVSFYNNEISEKSEIFDDQFSVERPDGSNFTLKIRSTKLEDSAMYFCATKNPGTYNEQFFGPGTRLTVL.

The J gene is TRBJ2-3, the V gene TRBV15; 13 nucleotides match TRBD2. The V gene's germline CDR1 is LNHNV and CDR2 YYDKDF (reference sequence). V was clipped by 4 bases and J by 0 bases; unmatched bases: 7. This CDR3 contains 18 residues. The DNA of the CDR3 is TGTGCCACCAGCACCAGACTAGCGGGGGGAGCTAGCACAGATACGCAGTATTTT. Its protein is CATSTRLAGGASTDTQYF.

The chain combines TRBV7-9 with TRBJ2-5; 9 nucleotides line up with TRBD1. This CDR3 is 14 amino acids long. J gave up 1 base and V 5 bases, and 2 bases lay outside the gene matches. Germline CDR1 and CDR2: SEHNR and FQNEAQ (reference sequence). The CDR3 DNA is TGTGCCAGCAGCCAGACAGGGGGCCAAGAGACCCAGTACTTC. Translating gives CASSQTGGQETQYF.

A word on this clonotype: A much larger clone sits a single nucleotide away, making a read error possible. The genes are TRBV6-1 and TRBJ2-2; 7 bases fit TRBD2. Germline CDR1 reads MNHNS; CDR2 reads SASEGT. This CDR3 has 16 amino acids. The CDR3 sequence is CTSSPGLVAVGRELFF. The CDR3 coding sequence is TGTACCAGCAGTCCTGGACTAGTCGCCGTGGGTCGGGAGCTGTTTTTT.

CDR3 DNA: TGTGCCAGCAGCTCGGGTGGAAACAATGAGCAGTTCTTC. Amino acids: CASSSGGNNEQFF. The gene calls are TRBV5-6 and TRBJ2-1, with D uncertain. The CDR3 length is 13 residues. The ends were cut back, 3 bases at V and 5 bases at J, with 9 bases in the middle. Germline-derived CDR1 and CDR2 are SGHDT and YYEEEE.

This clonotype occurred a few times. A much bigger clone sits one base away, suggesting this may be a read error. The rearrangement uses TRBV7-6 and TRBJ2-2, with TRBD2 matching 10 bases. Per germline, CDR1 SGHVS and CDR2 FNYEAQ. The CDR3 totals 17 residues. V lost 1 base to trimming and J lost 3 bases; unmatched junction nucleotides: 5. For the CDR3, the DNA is TGTGCCAGCAGCTTAGGGGCTAGCGGGGGTTACACCGGGGAGCTGTTTTTT. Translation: CASSLGASGGYTGELFF.

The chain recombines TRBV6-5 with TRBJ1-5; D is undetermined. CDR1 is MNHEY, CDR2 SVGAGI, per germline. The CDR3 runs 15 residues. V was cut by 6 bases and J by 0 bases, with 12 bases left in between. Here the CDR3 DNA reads TGTGCCAGCAGGGTGAGGGCAGTTAGCAATCAGCCCCAGCATTTT. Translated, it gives CASRVRAVSNQPQHF.

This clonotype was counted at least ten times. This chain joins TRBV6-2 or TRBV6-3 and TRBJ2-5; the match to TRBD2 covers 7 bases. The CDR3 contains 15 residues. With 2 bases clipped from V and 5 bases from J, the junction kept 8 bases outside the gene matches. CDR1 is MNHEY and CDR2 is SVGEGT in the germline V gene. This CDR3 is CASSYLADLQETQYF. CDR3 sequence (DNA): TGTGCCAGCAGTTACCTAGCGGACCTCCAGGAGACCCAGTACTTC.

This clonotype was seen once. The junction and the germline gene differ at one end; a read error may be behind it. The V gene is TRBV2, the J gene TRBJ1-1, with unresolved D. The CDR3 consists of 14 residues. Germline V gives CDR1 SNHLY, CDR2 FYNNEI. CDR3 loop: CANSEWAENTEAFF. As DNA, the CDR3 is TGTGCCAACAGTGAATGGGCGGAGAACACTGAAGCTTTCTTT.

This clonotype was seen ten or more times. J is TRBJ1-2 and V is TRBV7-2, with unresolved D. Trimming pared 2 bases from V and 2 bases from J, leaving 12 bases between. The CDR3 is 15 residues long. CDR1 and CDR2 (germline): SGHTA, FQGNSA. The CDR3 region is CASSLIRKINYGYTF. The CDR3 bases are TGTGCCAGCAGCTTAATCAGAAAAATAAACTATGGCTACACCTTC.

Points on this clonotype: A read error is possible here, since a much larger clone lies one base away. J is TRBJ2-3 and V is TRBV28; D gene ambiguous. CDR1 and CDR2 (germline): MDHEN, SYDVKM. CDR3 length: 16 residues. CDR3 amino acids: CTSSPGDQVYTDTQYF. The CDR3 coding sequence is TGTACCAGCAGTCCTGGGGATCAAGTATACACAGATACGCAGTATTTT. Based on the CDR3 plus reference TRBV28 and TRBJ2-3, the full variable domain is DVKVTQSSRYLVKRTGEKVFLECVQDMDHENMFWYRQDPGLGLRLIYFSYDVKMKEKGDIPEGYSVSREKKERFSLILESASTNQTSMYLCTSSPGDQVYTDTQYFGPGTRLTVL.

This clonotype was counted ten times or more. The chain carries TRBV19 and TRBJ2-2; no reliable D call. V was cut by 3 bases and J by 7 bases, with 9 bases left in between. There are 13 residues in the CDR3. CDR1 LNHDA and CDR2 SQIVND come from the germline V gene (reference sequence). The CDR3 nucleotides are TGTGCCAGTAGTATCATAAGTGTCGGGGAGCTGTTTTTT. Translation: CASSIISVGELFF.

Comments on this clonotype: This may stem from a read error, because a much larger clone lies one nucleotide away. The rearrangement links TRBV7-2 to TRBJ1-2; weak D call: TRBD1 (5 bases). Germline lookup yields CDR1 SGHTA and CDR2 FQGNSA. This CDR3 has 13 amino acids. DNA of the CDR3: TGTGTCAGCAGACCGTCGGGGCCTCCTGGCTACACCTTC. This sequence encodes CVSRPSGPPGYTF.

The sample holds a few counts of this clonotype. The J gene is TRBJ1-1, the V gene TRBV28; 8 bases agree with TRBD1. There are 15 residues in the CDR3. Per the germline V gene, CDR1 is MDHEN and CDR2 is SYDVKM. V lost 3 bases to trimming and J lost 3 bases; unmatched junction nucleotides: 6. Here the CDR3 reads CASSFRGRIYTEAFF. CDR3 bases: TGTGCCAGCAGTTTCAGGGGGCGCATCTACACTGAAGCTTTCTTT.

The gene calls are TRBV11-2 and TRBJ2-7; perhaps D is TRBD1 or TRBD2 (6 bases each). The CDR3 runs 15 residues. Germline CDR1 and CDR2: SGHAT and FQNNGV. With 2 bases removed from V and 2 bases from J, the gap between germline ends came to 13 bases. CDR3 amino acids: CASSLWRDKTYEQYF. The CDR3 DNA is TGTGCCAGCAGCTTATGGAGGGACAAGACCTACGAGCAGTACTTC. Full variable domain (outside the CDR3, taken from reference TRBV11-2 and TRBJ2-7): EAGVAQSPRYKIIEKRQSVAFWCNPISGHATLYWYQQILGQGPKLLIQFQNNGVVDDSQLPKDRFSAERLKGVDSTLKIQPAKLEDSAVYLCASSLWRDKTYEQYFGPGTRLTVT.

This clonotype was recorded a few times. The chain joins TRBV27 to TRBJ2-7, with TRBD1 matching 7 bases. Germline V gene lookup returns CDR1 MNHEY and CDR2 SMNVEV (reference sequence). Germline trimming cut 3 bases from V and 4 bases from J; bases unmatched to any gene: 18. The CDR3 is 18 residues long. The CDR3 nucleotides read TGTGCCAGCAGTTTGACCGGACAGGTATACACCCTTAGTTACGAGCAGTACTTC. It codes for CASSLTGQVYTLSYEQYF.

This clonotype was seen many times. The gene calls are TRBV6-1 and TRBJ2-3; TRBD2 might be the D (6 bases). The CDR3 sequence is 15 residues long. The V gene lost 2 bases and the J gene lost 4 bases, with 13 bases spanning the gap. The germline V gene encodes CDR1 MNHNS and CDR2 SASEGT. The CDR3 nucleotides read TGTGCCAGCAGTGAACCACTAGCTACCCCAGATACGCAGTATTTT. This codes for CASSEPLATPDTQYF.

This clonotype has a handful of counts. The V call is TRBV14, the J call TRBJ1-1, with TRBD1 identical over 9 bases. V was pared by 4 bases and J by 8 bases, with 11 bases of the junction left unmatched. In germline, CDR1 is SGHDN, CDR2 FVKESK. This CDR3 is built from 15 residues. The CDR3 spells CASSPEQGAVGEAFF. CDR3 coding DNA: TGTGCCAGCAGCCCGGAACAGGGGGCTGTGGGCGAAGCTTTCTTT.

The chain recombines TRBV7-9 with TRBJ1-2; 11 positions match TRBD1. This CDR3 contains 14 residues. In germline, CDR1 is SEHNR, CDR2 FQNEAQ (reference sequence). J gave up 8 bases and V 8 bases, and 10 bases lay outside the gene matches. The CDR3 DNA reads TGTGCCAGCTCCCACGGGACAGGGGGAGAAGGCTACACCTTC. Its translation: CASSHGTGGEGYTF.

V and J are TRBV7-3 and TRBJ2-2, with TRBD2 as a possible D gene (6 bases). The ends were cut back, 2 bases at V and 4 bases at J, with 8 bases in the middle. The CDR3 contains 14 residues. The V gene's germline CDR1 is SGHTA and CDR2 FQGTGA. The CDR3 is CASSLGGATGELFF. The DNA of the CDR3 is TGTGCCAGCAGCTTAGGAGGGGCCACCGGGGAGCTGTTTTTT.

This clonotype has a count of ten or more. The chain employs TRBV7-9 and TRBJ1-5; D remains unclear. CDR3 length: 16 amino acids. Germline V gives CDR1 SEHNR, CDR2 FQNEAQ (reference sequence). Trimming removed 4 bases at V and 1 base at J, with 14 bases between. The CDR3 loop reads CASSSAGGSSNQPQHF. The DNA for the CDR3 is TGTGCCAGCAGCTCGGCAGGCGGGTCCAGCAATCAGCCCCAGCATTTT.

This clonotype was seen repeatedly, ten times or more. The CDR3 DNA reads as TGTGCCACCCGGGGGACCAGCTCCTACAATGAGCAGTTCTTC. Residues: CATRGTSSYNEQFF. The rearrangement links TRBV7-2 to TRBJ2-1, with D tentatively TRBD2 (6 bases). The CDR3 has 14 residues. Germline-derived CDR1 and CDR2 are SGHTA and FQGNSA. Trimming took off 10 bases at V and 0 bases at J, with 13 bases between the two ends.

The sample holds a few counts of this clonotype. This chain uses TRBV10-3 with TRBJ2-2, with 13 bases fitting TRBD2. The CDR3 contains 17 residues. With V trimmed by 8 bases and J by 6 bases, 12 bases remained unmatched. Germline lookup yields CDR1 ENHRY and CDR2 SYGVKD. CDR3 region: CAIPRWTSGGSAGELFF. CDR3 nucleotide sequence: TGTGCCATCCCCCGGTGGACTAGCGGGGGCTCGGCCGGGGAGCTGTTTTTT.

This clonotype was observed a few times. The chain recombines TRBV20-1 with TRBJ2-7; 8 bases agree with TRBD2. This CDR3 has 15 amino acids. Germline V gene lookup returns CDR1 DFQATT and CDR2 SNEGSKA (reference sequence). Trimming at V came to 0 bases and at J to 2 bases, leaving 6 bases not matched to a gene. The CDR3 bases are TGCAGTGCTAGAGATCGGGAGGGGGGACCCTACGAGCAGTACTTC. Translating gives CSARDREGGPYEQYF.

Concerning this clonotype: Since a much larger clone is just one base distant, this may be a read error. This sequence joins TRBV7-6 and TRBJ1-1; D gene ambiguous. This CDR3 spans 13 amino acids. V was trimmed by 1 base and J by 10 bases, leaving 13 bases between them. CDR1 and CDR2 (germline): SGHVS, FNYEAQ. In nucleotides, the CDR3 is TGTGCCAGCAGCTTAGAATCCTCTGGGGTAGCTTTCTTT. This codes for CASSLESSGVAFF.

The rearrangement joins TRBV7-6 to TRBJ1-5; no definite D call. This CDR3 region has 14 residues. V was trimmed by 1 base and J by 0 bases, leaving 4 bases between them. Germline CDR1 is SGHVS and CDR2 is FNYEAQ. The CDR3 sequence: CASSLVNSNQPQHF. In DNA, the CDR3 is TGTGCCAGCAGCTTAGTGAATAGCAATCAGCCCCAGCATTTT.